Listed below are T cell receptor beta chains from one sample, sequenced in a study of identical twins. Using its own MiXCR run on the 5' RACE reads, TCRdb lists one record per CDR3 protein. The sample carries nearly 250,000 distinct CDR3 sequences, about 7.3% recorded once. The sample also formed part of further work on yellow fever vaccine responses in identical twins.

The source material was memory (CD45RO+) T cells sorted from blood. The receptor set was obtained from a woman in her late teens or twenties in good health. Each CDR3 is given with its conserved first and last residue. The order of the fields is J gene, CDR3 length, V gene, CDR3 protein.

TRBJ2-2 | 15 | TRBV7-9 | CASSGRKVATGELFF
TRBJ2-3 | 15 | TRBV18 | CASSPRVLSTDTQYF
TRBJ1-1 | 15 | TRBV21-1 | CASSRRMPLNTEAFF
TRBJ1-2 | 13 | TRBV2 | CASSVGALGGYTF
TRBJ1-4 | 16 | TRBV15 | CATSRWQGGINEKLFF
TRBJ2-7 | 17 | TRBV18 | CASSPPWAAGDSYEQYF
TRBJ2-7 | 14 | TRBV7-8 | CASSIYGTGYEQYF
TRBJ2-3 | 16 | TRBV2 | CASSRKGTGGTDTQYF
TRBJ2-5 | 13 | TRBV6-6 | CASSEQGGETQYF
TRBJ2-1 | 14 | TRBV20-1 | CSASGGLGYNEQFF
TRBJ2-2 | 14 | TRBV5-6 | CASSLRMGTGELFF
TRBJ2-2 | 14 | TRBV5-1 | CASRGTLNTGELFF
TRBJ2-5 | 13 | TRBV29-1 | CSVGEGIKETQYF
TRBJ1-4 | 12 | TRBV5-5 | CASSHPNEKLFF
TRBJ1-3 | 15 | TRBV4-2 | CASSQAGPYGNTIYF
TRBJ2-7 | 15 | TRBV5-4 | CASSSPLTGLYEQYF
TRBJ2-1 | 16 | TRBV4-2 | CASSQESSGGFNEQFF
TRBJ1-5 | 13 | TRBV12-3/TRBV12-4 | CASSPRGNQPQHF
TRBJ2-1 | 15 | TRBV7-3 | CASSLIPSGSNEQFF
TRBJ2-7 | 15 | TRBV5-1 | CASTPTGGHSYEQYF
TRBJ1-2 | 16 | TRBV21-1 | CASSSFRTDPNYGYTF
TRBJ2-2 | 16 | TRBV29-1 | CSVGAPGGVGTGELFF
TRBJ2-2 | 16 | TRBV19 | CASSSLAGTSTGELFF
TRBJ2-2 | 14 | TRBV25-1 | CASSGRGAPGELFF
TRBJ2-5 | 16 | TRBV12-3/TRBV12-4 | CASSFGLAGYQETQYF
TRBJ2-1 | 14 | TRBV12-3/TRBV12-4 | CASSNSGRAPEQFF
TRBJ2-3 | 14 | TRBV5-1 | CASSLDRGADTQYF
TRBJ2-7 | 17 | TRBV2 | CASSVPPRLAGSYEQYF
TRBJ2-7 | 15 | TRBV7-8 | CASSPSGHRNHEQYF
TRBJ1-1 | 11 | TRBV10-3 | CAIKMNTEAFF
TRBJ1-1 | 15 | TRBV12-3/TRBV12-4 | CASSFYRTVNTEAFF
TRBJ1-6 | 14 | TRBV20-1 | CSARSGQINSPLHF
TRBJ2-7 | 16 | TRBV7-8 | CASSLGTSGTATEQYF
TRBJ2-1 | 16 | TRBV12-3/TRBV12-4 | CASSSVGLAGNNEQFF
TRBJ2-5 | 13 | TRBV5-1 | CASSGTVQETQYF
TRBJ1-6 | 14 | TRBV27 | CASSLQGALSPLHF
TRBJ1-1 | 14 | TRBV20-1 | CSASVGQGNTEAFF
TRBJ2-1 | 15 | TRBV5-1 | CASSLVVAGGREQFF
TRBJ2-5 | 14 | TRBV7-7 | CASSLGPATETQYF
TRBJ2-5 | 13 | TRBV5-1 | CASSPGTGGTQYF